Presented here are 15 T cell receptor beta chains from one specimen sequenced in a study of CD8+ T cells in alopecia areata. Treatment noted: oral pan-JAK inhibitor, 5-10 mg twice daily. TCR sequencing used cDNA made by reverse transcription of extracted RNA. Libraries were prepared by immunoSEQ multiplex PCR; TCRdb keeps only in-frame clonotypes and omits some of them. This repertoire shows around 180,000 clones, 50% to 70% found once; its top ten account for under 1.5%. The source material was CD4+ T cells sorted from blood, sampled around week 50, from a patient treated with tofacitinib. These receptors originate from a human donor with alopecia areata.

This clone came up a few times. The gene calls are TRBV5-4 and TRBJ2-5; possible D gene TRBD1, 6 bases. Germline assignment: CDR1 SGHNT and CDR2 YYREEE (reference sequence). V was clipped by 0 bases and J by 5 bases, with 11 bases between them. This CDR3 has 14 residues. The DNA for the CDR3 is TGTGCCAGCAGCTTGGCCATGGGGGCTGAGACCCAGTACTTC. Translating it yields CASSLAMGAETQYF.

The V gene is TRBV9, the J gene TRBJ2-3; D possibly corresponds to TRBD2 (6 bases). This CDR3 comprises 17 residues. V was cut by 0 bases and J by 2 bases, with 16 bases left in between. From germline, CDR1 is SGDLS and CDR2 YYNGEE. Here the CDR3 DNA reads TGTGCCAGCAGCGTAGCTACAAGTGCGGGGAACACAGATACGCAGTATTTT. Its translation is CASSVATSAGNTDTQYF. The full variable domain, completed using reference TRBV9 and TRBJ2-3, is DSGVTQTPKHLITATGQRVTLRCSPRSGDLSVYWYQQSLDQGLQFLIQYYNGEERAKGNILERFSAQQFPDLHSELNLSSLELGDSALYFCASSVATSAGNTDTQYFGPGTRLTVL.

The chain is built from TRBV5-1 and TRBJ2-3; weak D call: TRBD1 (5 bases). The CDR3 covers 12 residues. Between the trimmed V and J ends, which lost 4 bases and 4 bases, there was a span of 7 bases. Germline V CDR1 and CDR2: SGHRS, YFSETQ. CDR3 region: CASSGASDTQYF. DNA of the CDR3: TGCGCCAGCAGCGGGGCGTCAGATACGCAGTATTTT.

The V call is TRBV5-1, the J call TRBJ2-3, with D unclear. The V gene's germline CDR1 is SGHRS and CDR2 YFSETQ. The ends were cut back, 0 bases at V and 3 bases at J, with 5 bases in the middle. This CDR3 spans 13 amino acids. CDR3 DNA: TGCGCCAGCAGCTTGGACAGAACAGATACGCAGTATTTT. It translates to CASSLDRTDTQYF.

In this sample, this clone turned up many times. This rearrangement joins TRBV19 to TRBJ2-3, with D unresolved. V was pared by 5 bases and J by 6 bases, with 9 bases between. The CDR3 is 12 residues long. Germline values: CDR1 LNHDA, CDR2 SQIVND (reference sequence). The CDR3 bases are TGTGCCAGTAGTCCCAGCGAGGATACGCAGTATTTT. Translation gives CASSPSEDTQYF.

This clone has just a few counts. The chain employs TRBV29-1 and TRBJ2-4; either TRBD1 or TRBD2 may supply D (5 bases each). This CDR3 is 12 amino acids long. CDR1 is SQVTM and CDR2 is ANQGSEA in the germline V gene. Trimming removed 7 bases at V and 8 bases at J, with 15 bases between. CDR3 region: CSAEVGTDIQYF. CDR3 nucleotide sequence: TGCAGCGCCGAGGTGGGGACGGACATTCAGTACTTC.

In DNA, the CDR3 is TGTGCCAGCAGTCTTGAGACGGGGAAAACGAAGCAGTACTTC. As protein: CASSLETGKTKQYF. The chain uses TRBV27 and TRBJ2-7, with a weak D call TRBD2 (5 bases). Germline lookup yields CDR1 MNHEY and CDR2 SMNVEV (reference sequence). CDR3 length: 14 amino acids. V dropped 5 bases and J dropped 8 bases, with 19 bases sitting between them.

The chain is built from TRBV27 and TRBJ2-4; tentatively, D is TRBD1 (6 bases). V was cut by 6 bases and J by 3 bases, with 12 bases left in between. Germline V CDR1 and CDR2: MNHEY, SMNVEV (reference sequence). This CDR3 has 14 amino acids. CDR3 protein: CASSSGVGKNIQYF. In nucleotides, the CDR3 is TGTGCCAGCAGCTCAGGGGTAGGCAAAAACATTCAGTACTTC.

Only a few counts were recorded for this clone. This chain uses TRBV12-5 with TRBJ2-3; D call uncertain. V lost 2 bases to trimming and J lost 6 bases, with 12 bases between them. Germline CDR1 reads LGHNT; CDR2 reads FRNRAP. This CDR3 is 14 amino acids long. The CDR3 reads CASGLSRLSDTQYF. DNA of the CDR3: TGTGCTAGTGGTTTGAGTAGGCTGTCCGATACGCAGTATTTT.

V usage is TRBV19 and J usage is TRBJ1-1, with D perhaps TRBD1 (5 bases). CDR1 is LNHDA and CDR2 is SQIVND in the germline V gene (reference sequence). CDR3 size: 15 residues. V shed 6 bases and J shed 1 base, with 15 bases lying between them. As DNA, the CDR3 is TGTGCCAGTAGCAGGGCTTCAACTCCGAACACTGAAGCTTTCTTT. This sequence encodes CASSRASTPNTEAFF.

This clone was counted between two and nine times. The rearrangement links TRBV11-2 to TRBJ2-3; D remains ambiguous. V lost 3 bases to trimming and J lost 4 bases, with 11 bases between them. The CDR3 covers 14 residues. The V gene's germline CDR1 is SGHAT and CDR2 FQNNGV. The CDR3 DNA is TGTGCCAGCAGCTTCTTTAAGAGATCAGATACGCAGTATTTT. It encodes CASSFFKRSDTQYF.

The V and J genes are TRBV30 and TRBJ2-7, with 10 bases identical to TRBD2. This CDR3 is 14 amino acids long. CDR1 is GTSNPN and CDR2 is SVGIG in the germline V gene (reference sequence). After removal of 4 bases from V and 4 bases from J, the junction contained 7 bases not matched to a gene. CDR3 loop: CAWKVRTSGYEQYF. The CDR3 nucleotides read TGTGCCTGGAAGGTACGGACTAGCGGATACGAGCAGTACTTC.

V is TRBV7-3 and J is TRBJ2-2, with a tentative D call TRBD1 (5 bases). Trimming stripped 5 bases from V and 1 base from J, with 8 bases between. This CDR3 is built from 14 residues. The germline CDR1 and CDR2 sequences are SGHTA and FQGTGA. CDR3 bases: TGTGCCAGCAGCACAGGACAGAACACCGGGGAGCTGTTTTTT. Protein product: CASSTGQNTGELFF.

The CDR3 nucleotides are TGTGCCAGCAGCTTCAACAGGGGGAACACTGAAGCTTTCTTT. The encoded protein is CASSFNRGNTEAFF. The rearrangement joins TRBV11-2 to TRBJ1-1; 7 bases match TRBD1. CDR1 is SGHAT, CDR2 FQNNGV, per germline. This CDR3 is built from 14 residues. The J segment lost 1 base and the V segment lost 3 bases, leaving 2 bases of the junction unmatched.

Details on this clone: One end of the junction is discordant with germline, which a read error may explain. Written as DNA, the CDR3 is TGTGCCACCAGCAGATATAACGATGGCTACACCTTC. Protein product: CATSRYNDGYTF. V usage is TRBV15 and J usage is TRBJ1-2, with D unresolved. The germline V gene encodes CDR1 LNHNV and CDR2 YYDKDF (reference sequence). The CDR3 totals 12 residues.